These T cell receptor beta chains were read from a single sample in a study of tumor and adjacent non-tumor tissue in lung cancer. TCRdb passed the multiplex PCR reads through MiXCR, listing each CDR3 protein once. The sample carries over 130,000 distinct CDR3 sequences, about 71% recorded once. Sequenced sample: lung tumor tissue. Every receptor here comes from a man aged 55-75 years with small cell lung cancer. Both conserved end residues are part of each CDR3. Each record gives: clone size, J gene, V gene, D gene, CDR3 protein, CDR3 DNA. A D gene is named only where the DNA matches it firmly. For some rows the clone size is stated as once, few or many, or as a class when expanded; others skip it.

- | TRBJ1-2 | TRBV4-2 | - | CASSQGPWQIANHDYTF | TGTGCCAGCAGCCAAGGGCCGTGGCAGATAGCTAACCATGACTACACCTTC
many | TRBJ2-5 | TRBV5-4 | - | CASSWGSPLTQETQYF | TGTGCCAGCAGCTGGGGGTCCCCCCTTACCCAAGAGACCCAGTACTTC
- | TRBJ1-1 | TRBV29-1 | - | CSVEGLVGRPSGEAFF | TGCAGCGTTGAAGGACTCGTAGGACGCCCGAGCGGTGAAGCTTTCTTT
many | TRBJ2-2 | TRBV11-3 | - | CASAEGGGASGELFF | TGTGCCAGCGCCGAAGGGGGGGGCGCATCCGGGGAGCTGTTTTTT
- | TRBJ2-3 | TRBV5-1 | - | CASSLEGRTSTETQYF | TGCGCCAGCAGCTTGGAAGGTAGAACTAGCACAGAAACGCAGTATTTT
few | TRBJ2-4 | TRBV4-1 | - | CASSQGGGGRMHIQYF | TGCGCCAGCAGCCAAGGGGGTGGGGGAAGGATGCACATTCAGTACTTC
- | TRBJ1-5 | TRBV6-2/TRBV6-3 | - | CASSHKGHQPQHF | TGTGCCAGCAGCCACAAGGGGCATCAGCCCCAGCATTTT
few | TRBJ2-2 | TRBV29-1 | TRBD1 | CSVEGRGLSNTGKLFF | TGCAGCGTTGAAGGCAGGGGGCTTTCGAACACCGGGAAGCTGTTTTTT
few | TRBJ2-2 | TRBV29-1 | - | CSVWEYQTGELFF | TGCAGCGTATGGGAATATCAGACCGGGGAGCTGTTTTTT
- | TRBJ1-1 | TRBV6-1 | - | CVSSQTNTEAFF | TGTGTCAGTAGCCAGACGAACACTGAAGCTTTCTTT
many | TRBJ2-2 | TRBV12-3/TRBV12-4 | - | CASSPDGATGELFF | TGTGCCAGCAGCCCGGACGGGGCCACCGGGGAGCTGTTTTTT
once | TRBJ2-1 | TRBV12-3/TRBV12-4 | - | CASSFSYNELFF | TGTGCCAGCAGTTTTTCTTACAATGAGCTGTTCTTC
many | TRBJ2-3 | TRBV5-1 | - | CASSLEPQLADTQYF | TGCGCCAGCAGCTTGGAACCCCAGTTGGCAGATACGCAGTATTTT
few | TRBJ2-1 | TRBV12-3/TRBV12-4 | TRBD2 | CASSNSGRANEQFF | TGTGCCAGCAGTAATAGCGGGAGGGCCAATGAGCAGTTCTTC
many | TRBJ2-3 | TRBV12-3/TRBV12-4 | - | CASSFARGFWYF | TGTGCCAGCAGTTTTGCCAGGGGTTTCTGGTATTTT
- | TRBJ1-2 | TRBV10-3 | - | CVTLRDSEGYTF | TGTGTCACCCTCCGGGACTCCGAGGGCTACACCTTC
- | TRBJ2-1 | TRBV7-8 | TRBD2 | CASIAKLAGTSLVSAEQFF | TGTGCCAGCATCGCAAAACTAGCCGGGACTAGCCTTGTCAGTGCTGAGCAGTTCTTC
- | TRBJ2-5 | TRBV6-1 | TRBD2 | CASSGLASLQETQYF | TGTGCCAGCAGCGGACTAGCTTCTCTCCAAGAGACCCAGTACTTC
- | TRBJ2-5 | TRBV7-9 | - | CASCQETQYF | TGTGCCAGCTGCCAAGAGACCCAGTACTTC
few | TRBJ2-1 | TRBV11-2 | TRBD1 | CASNYRRRNTGGLGSSFDEQFF | TGTGCCAGCAACTACCGGCGGCGAAACACAGGGGGCTTAGGGTCATCTTTCGATGAGCAGTTCTTC
- | TRBJ2-1 | TRBV5-6 | TRBD2 | CASSWGTSGNNEQFF | TGTGCCAGCAGCTGGGGGACTAGCGGGAACAATGAGCAGTTCTTC
- | TRBJ2-1 | TRBV11-2 | - | CASSYTNGSGEQFF | TGTGCCAGCAGCTATACTAACGGGAGTGGTGAGCAGTTCTTC
few | TRBJ2-7 | TRBV29-1 | TRBD2 | CSTDSGSAYEQYF | TGCAGCACCGATAGCGGGAGTGCGTACGAGCAGTACTTC
few | TRBJ1-1 | TRBV28 | - | CASSLLNSNTEAFF | TGTGCCAGCAGTTTATTAAATTCGAACACTGAAGCTTTCTTT
- | TRBJ1-2 | TRBV12-5 | - | CSSGSLGENGYTF | TGTTCTAGTGGTTCACTGGGGGAGAATGGCTACACCTTC
few | TRBJ2-3 | TRBV5-4 | - | CASSLRVGPRDTQYF | TGTGCCAGCAGCTTGCGAGTGGGTCCCAGAGATACGCAGTATTTT
- | TRBJ1-2 | TRBV6-6 | - | CTNTTTNNYGYTF | TGTACCAACACGACCACGAATAACTATGGCTACACCTTC
- | TRBJ2-7 | TRBV20-1 | TRBD2 | CSVWTSFYEQYF | TGCAGTGTCTGGACTAGCTTCTACGAGCAGTACTTC
- | TRBJ2-3 | TRBV6-5 | - | CVSSPQGWVTDAQYF | TGTGTCAGCAGTCCACAGGGATGGGTCACAGATGCGCAGTATTTT
- | TRBJ2-1 | TRBV20-1 | TRBD2 | CSTTELSGRAGNEQFF | TGCAGCACGACGGAACTTAGCGGGAGGGCGGGGAATGAGCAGTTCTTC
- | TRBJ1-5 | TRBV6-1 | - | CAISGQGDQPQHF | TGTGCCATCAGTGGGCAGGGAGATCAGCCCCAACATTTT
- | TRBJ2-4 | TRBV6-1 | - | CAISEVIGWGGIKAKNIQYF | TGTGCCATCAGTGAAGTTATAGGATGGGGCGGGATAAAAGCCAAAAACATTCAGTACTTC
- | TRBJ1-5 | TRBV6-2/TRBV6-3 | - | CSNTTGTPGQPQHF | TGTTCCAACACCACTGGGACACCGGGGCAGCCCCAGCATTTT
- | TRBJ1-4 | TRBV4-1 | - | CASSQVWGANEKLFF | TGCGCCAGCAGCCAAGTTTGGGGGGCTAATGAAAAACTGTTTTTT
once | TRBJ2-1 | TRBV20-1 | - | CSARASGRPEQFF | TGCAGTGCTAGGGCCAGCGGCAGGCCTGAGCAGTTCTTC
many | TRBJ1-6 | TRBV6-5 | - | CASSDRDNSPLHF | TGTGCCAGCAGCGACCGGGATAATTCACCCCTCCACTTT
- | TRBJ2-7 | TRBV20-1 | TRBD1 | CSTESDRADEQYF | TGCAGTACTGAATCAGACAGGGCGGACGAGCAGTACTTC
- | TRBJ2-5 | TRBV29-1 | - | CSVKDWQGLETQYF | TGCAGCGTTAAAGATTGGCAGGGGTTAGAGACCCAGTACTTC
- | TRBJ2-3 | TRBV6-1 | - | CASSEGITDTQYF | TGTGCCAGCAGTGAAGGGATCACAGATACGCAGTATTTT
- | TRBJ2-3 | TRBV10-2 | - | CASSDVNTQYF | TGCGCCAGCAGTGACGTAAATACGCAGTATTTT
- | TRBJ1-6 | TRBV28 | - | CASSFVSSYNSPLHF | TGTGCCAGCAGTTTCGTTAGCTCCTATAATTCACCCCTCCACTTT
- | TRBJ2-1 | TRBV6-1 | - | CARRKGYNEQFF | TGTGCCAGAAGGAAGGGCTACAATGAGCAGTTCTTC
few | TRBJ2-3 | TRBV20-1 | TRBD2 | CSASGRGTDTQYF | TGCAGTGCTAGCGGGAGGGGCACAGATACGCAGTATTTT
- | TRBJ1-5 | TRBV6-1 | TRBD1 | CASMRGQGVDQPQHF | TGTGCCAGCATGAGGGGGCAGGGGGTTGATCAGCCCCAGCATTTT
many | TRBJ2-3 | TRBV11-2 | - | CASSLASTDTQYF | TGTGCCAGCAGCTTAGCCTCCACAGATACGCAGTATTTT
many | TRBJ1-4 | TRBV6-1 | - | CASSGAVSNEKLFF | TGTGCCAGCAGTGGTGCGGTTTCTAATGAAAAACTGTTTTTT
- | TRBJ2-1 | TRBV12-5 | TRBD2 | CASGPSIQREGLSEQLF | TGTGCTAGTGGTCCCTCTATACAGCGGGAGGGCCTCAGTGAGCAGCTCTTC
- | TRBJ2-2 | TRBV11-2 | - | CASSFVAVGELFF | TGTGCCAGTAGCTTTGTGGCAGTCGGGGAGCTGTTTTTT